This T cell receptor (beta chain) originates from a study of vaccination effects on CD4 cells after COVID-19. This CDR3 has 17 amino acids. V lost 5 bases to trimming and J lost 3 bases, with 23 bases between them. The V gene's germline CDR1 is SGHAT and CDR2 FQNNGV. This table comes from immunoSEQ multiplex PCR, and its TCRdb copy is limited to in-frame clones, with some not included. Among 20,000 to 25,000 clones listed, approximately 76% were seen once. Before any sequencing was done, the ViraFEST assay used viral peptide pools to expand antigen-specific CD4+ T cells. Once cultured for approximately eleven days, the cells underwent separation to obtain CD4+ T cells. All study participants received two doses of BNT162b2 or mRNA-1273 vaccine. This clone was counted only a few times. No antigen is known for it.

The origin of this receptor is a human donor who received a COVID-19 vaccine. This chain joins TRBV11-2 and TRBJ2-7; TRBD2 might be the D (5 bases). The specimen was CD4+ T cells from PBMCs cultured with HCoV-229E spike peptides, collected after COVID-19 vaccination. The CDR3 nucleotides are TGTGCCAGCAGCCTGACGTCGGGATCCAAAACATACTACGAGCAGTACTTC. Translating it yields CASSLTSGSKTYYEQYF. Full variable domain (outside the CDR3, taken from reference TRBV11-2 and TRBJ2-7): EAGVAQSPRYKIIEKRQSVAFWCNPISGHATLYWYQQILGQGPKLLIQFQNNGVVDDSQLPKDRFSAERLKGVDSTLKIQPAKLEDSAVYLCASSLTSGSKTYYEQYFGPGTRLTVT.